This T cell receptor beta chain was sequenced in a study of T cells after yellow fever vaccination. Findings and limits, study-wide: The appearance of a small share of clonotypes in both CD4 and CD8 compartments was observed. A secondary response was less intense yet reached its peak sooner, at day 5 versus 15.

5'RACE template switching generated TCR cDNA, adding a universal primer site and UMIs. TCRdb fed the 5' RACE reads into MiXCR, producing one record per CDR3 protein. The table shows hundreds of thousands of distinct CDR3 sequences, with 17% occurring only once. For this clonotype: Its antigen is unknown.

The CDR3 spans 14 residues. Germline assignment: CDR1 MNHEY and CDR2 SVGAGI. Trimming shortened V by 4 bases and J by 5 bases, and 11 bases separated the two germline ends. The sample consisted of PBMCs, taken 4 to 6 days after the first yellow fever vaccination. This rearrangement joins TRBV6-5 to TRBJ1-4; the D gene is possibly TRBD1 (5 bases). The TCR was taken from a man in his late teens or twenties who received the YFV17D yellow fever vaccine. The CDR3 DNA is TGTGCCAGCAGTTCTACGAGGGGAAATGAAAAACTGTTTTTT. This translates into CASSSTRGNEKLFF.